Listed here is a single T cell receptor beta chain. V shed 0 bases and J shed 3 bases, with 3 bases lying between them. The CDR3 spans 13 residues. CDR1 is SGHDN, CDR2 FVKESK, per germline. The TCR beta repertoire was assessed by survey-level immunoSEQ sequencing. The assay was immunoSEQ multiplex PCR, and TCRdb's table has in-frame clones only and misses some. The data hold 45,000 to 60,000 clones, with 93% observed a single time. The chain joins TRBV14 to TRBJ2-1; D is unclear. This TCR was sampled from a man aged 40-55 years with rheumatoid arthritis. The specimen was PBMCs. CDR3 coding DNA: TGTGCCAGCAGCCAAGAGGGCTACAATGAGCAGTTCTTC. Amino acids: CASSQEGYNEQFF.